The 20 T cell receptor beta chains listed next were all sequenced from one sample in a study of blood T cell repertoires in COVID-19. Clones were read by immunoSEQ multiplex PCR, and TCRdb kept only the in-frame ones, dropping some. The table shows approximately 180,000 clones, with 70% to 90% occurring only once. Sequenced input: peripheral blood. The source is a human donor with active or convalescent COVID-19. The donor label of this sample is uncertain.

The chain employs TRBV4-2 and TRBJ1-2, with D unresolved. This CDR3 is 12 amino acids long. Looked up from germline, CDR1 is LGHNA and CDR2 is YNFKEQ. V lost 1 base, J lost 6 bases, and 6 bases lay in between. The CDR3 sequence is CASSQAIDGYTF. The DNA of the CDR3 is TGTGCCAGCAGCCAAGCGATAGATGGCTACACCTTC.

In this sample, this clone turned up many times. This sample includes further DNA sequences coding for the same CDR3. Here the CDR3 reads CASSLGTGTYEQYF. The CDR3 DNA reads as TGTGCCAGCAGCCTGGGTACAGGGACCTACGAGCAGTACTTC. The rearrangement uses TRBV11-2 and TRBJ2-7, with D perhaps TRBD1 (6 bases). Trimming removed 5 bases at V and 2 bases at J, with 13 bases between. Germline V gene data show CDR1 as SGHAT and CDR2 as FQNNGV. CDR3 size: 14 residues.

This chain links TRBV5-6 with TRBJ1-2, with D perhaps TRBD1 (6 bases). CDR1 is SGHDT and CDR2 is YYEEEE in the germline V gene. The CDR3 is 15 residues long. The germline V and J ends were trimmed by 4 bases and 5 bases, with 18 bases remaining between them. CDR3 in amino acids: CASSPLTGDLYGYTF. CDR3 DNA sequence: TGTGCCAGCAGCCCTCTGACAGGCGACCTGTATGGCTACACCTTC.

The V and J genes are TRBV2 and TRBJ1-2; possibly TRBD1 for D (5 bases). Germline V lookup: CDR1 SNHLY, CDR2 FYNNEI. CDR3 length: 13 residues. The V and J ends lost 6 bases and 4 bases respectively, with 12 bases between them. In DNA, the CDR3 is TGTGCCAGCAGGGGGCCTCCCTTCTATGGCTACACCTTC. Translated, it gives CASRGPPFYGYTF.

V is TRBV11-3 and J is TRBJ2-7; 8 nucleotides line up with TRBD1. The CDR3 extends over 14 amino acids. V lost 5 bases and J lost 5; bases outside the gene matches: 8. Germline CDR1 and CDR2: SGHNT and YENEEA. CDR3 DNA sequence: TGTGCCAGCAGCCGGACAGGGTGGGAAAACGAGCAGTACTTC. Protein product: CASSRTGWENEQYF.

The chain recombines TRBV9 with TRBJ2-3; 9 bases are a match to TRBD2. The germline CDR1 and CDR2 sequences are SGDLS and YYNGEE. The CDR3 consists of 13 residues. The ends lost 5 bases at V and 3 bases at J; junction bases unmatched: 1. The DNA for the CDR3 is TGTGCCAGCAGTAGCGGGAGTACAGATACGCAGTATTTT. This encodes CASSSGSTDTQYF.

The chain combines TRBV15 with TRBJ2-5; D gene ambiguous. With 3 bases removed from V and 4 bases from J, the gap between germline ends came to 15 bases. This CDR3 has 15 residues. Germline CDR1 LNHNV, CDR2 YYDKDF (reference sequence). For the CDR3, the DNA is TGTGCCACCAGCAGGTTTAGAAGCCCCCCAGAGACCCAGTACTTC. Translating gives CATSRFRSPPETQYF.

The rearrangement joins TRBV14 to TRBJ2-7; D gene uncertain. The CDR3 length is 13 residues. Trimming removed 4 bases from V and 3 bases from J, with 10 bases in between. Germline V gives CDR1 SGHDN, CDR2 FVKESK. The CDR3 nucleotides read TGTGCCAGCAGCCTCCGGCAGGTCTACGAGCAGTACTTC. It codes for CASSLRQVYEQYF.

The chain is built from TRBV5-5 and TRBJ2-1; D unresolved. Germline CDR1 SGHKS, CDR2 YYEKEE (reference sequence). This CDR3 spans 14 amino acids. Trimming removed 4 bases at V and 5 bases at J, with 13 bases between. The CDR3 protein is CASSHLKSDNEQFF. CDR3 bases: TGTGCCAGCAGCCACCTAAAAAGCGACAATGAGCAGTTCTTC.

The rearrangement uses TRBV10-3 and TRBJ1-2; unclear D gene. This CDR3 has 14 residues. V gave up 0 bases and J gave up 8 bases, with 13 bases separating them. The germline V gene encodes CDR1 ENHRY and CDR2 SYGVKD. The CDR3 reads CAISESGGDGGYTF. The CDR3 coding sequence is TGTGCCATCAGTGAGTCAGGCGGGGATGGCGGCTACACCTTC.

CDR3 coding DNA: TGTGCCAGCAGCGTATCCAAGCCCTCTGGGGCCAACGTCCTGACTTTC. Protein product: CASSVSKPSGANVLTF. The rearrangement uses TRBV9 and TRBJ2-6; D is ambiguous. Trimming shortened V by 1 base and J by 0 bases, and 8 bases separated the two germline ends. The CDR3 length is 16 residues. Germline CDR1 reads SGDLS; CDR2 reads YYNGEE.

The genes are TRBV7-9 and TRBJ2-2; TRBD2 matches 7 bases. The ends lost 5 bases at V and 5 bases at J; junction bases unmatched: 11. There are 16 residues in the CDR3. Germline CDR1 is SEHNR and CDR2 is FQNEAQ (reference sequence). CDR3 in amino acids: CASSPRGLADTGELFF. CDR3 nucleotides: TGTGCCAGCAGCCCCCGGGGCCTAGCGGATACCGGGGAGCTGTTTTTT.

The CDR3 region is CASSQSRYGYTF. The CDR3 coding sequence is TGTGCCAGTAGTCAGTCCCGCTATGGCTACACCTTC. V and J are TRBV19 and TRBJ1-2, with D unresolved. V was trimmed by 5 bases and J by 4 bases, leaving 8 bases between them. This CDR3 has 12 residues. Germline CDR1 LNHDA, CDR2 SQIVND (reference sequence).

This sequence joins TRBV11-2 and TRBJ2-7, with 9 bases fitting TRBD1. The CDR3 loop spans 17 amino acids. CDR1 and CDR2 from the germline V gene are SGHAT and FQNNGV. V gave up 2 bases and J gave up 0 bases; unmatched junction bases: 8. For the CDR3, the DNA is TGTGCCAGCAGCTTAACTCCACAGGGGGCAGGCTCCTACGAGCAGTACTTC. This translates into CASSLTPQGAGSYEQYF.

CDR3 nucleotide sequence: TGTGCCAGCAGTTTTATTCAGGGCGGGAGGAACAATGAGCAGTTCTTC. It is translated as CASSFIQGGRNNEQFF. V usage is TRBV27 and J usage is TRBJ2-1, with TRBD2 matching over 8 bases. This CDR3 spans 16 amino acids. V lost 3 bases to trimming and J lost 5 bases; unmatched junction nucleotides: 9. In germline, CDR1 is MNHEY, CDR2 SMNVEV (reference sequence).

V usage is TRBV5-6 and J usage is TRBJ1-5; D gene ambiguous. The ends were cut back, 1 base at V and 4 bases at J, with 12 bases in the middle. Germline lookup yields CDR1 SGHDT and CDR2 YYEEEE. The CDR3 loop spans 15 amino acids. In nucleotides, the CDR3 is TGTGCCAGCAGCTTGTGGTCAGGCTCGAATCAGCCCCAGCATTTT. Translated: CASSLWSGSNQPQHF. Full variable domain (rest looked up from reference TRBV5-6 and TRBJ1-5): DAGVTQSPTHLIKTRGQQVTLRCSPKSGHDTVSWYQQALGQGPQFIFQYYEEEERQRGNFPDRFSGHQFPNYSSELNVNALLLGDSALYLCASSLWSGSNQPQHFGDGTRLSIL.

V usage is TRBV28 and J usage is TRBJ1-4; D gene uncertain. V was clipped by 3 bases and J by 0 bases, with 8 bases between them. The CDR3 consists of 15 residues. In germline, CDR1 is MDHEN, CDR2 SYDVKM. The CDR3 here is CASSFLLATNEKLFF. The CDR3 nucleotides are TGTGCCAGCAGTTTCCTTCTTGCAACTAATGAAAAACTGTTTTTT.

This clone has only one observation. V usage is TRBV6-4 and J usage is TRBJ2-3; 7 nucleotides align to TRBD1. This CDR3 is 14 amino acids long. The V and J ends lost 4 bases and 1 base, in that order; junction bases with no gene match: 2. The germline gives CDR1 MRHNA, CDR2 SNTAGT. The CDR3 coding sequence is TGTGCCAGCAGTGGACAGGGCGGCACAGATACGCAGTATTTT. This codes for CASSGQGGTDTQYF.

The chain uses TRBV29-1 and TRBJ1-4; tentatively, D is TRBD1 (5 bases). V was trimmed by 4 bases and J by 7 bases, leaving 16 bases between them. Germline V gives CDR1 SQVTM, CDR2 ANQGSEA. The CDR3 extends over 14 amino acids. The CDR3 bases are TGCAGCGTTGTAAAGTGGGGGGGAGGTGAAAAACTGTTTTTT. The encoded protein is CSVVKWGGGEKLFF.

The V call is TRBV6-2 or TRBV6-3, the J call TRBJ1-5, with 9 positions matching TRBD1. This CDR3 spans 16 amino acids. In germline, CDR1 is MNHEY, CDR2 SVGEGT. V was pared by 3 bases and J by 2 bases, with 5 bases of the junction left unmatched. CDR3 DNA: TGTGCCAGCAGTTATGGGGACAGGGTACGCAATCAGCCCCAGCATTTT. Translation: CASSYGDRVRNQPQHF.